This T cell receptor (beta chain) was observed in a study of identical twins. TCRdb itself ran the 5' RACE reads through MiXCR, one entry per CDR3 protein. This sample has 1.5 million to 2 million distinct CDR3 sequences, with less than 40% found just once. Germline assignment: CDR1 LGHDT and CDR2 YNNKEL (reference sequence). V shed 2 bases and J shed 5 bases, with 9 bases lying between them. The CDR3 totals 13 residues. The chain combines TRBV3-1 with TRBJ1-1; D gene unclear. Material: cord blood. The receptor comes from a newborn girl in good health. CDR3 protein: CASSQFGETEAFF. The CDR3 nucleotides read TGTGCCAGCAGCCAATTTGGGGAGACTGAAGCTTTCTTT. Together with reference TRBV3-1 and TRBJ1-1, the CDR3 gives the full variable domain: DTAVSQTPKYLVTQMGNDKSIKCEQNLGHDTMYWYKQDSKKFLKIMFSYNNKELIINETVPNRFSPKSPDKAHLNLHINSLELGDSAVYFCASSQFGETEAFFGQGTRLTVV.